A single sample is the source of the 29 T cell receptor beta chains below, sequenced in a study of PD-1 blockade in classical Hodgkin lymphoma. In every patient, relapse followed autologous stem cell transplantation, while exposure to brentuximab vedotin differed. Here immunoSEQ multiplex PCR was the method, and the copy in TCRdb shows in-frame clones only, minus some. The table includes about 12,000 clones, around 75% detected once. The sequences come from peripheral blood mononuclear cells (PBMCs), collected at baseline. These receptors were taken from a human donor with classical Hodgkin lymphoma.

J is TRBJ1-4 and V is TRBV19, with D unclear. V lost 1 base, J lost 8 bases, and 5 bases lay in between. Per the germline V gene, CDR1 is LNHDA and CDR2 is SQIVND (reference sequence). The CDR3 length is 12 residues. CDR3 in amino acids: CASSIVPEKLFF. The DNA of the CDR3 is TGTGCCAGTAGTATAGTTCCGGAAAAACTGTTTTTT.

The CDR3 protein is CSVEGDRLAGFDEQFF. The DNA for the CDR3 is TGCAGCGTTGAAGGGGACAGACTAGCGGGATTCGATGAGCAGTTCTTC. This chain links TRBV29-1 with TRBJ2-1; 11 nucleotides match TRBD2. Losses at the gene ends were 1 base for V and 8 bases for J; bases not matched to a gene: 10. This CDR3 is 16 amino acids long. Germline CDR1 is SQVTM and CDR2 is ANQGSEA.

V is TRBV28 and J is TRBJ2-5, with 9 positions matching TRBD2. Germline V gives CDR1 MDHEN, CDR2 SYDVKM. The CDR3 is made up of 16 amino acids. With 2 bases clipped from V and 2 bases from J, the junction kept 6 bases outside the gene matches. The CDR3 reads CASSLHLAGIQETQYF. The CDR3 DNA sequence: TGTGCCAGCAGTTTACACCTAGCGGGGATACAAGAGACCCAGTACTTC. Full variable domain (outside the CDR3, taken from reference TRBV28 and TRBJ2-5): DVKVTQSSRYLVKRTGEKVFLECVQDMDHENMFWYRQDPGLGLRLIYFSYDVKMKEKGDIPEGYSVSREKKERFSLILESASTNQTSMYLCASSLHLAGIQETQYFGPGTRLLVL.

V and J are TRBV6-5 and TRBJ2-5, with 9 bases that match TRBD1. V was clipped by 6 bases and J by 5 bases; unmatched bases: 7. Per the germline V gene, CDR1 is MNHEY and CDR2 is SVGAGI. The CDR3 has 14 residues. The CDR3 DNA reads as TGTGCCAGCAGACCGGGACAGGGTCGGGAGACCCAGTACTTC. It specifies CASRPGQGRETQYF.

This clone was found a few times. The chain joins TRBV7-9 to TRBJ2-3, with a possible D match to TRBD1 (6 bases). The germline V gene encodes CDR1 SEHNR and CDR2 FQNEAQ (reference sequence). V lost 1 base and J 2 bases, leaving 10 bases between the germline ends. This CDR3 contains 15 residues. CDR3 in DNA: TGTGCCAGCAGCTTAGACAGGGTATTCACAGATACGCAGTATTTT. This encodes CASSLDRVFTDTQYF.

The chain recombines TRBV2 with TRBJ1-1; the D is unclear. The V end was cut by 4 bases, the J end by 3 bases, with 12 bases between. The CDR3 runs to 14 residues. CDR1 is SNHLY and CDR2 is FYNNEI in the germline V gene. Written as DNA, the CDR3 is TGTGCCAGCAGTGGACGGATATCTGACACTGAAGCTTTCTTT. This encodes CASSGRISDTEAFF. The variable domain in full, completed from reference TRBV2 and TRBJ1-1, reads EPEVTQTPSHQVTQMGQEVILRCVPISNHLYFYWYRQILGQKVEFLVSFYNNEISEKSEIFDDQFSVERPDGSNFTLKIRSTKLEDSAMYFCASSGRISDTEAFFGQGTRLTVV.

The CDR3 protein is CASRAGLNTEAFF. CDR3 in DNA: TGTGCCAGCAGGGCAGGGTTGAACACTGAAGCTTTCTTT. The V and J genes are TRBV6-4 and TRBJ1-1; maybe TRBD1 (5 bases). CDR1 and CDR2 from the germline V gene are MRHNA and SNTAGT. The CDR3 covers 13 residues. The V end was cut by 6 bases, the J end by 0 bases, with 8 bases between.

The chain uses TRBV20-1 and TRBJ1-1; no firm D call. Germline CDR1 DFQATT, CDR2 SNEGSKA (reference sequence). CDR3 size: 11 residues. The CDR3 reads CRVPGNTEAFF. The DNA of the CDR3 is TGCAGAGTTCCGGGGAACACTGAAGCTTTCTTT.

The chain joins TRBV30 to TRBJ1-1, with 7 bases lining up with TRBD1. Germline loops: CDR1 GTSNPN, CDR2 SVGIG (reference sequence). V shed 5 bases and J 10 bases; nucleotides not matched to a gene: 16. The CDR3 runs 14 residues. The CDR3 reads CAWYGLGQARAAFF. The CDR3 DNA follows: TGTGCCTGGTACGGCTTAGGACAGGCACGGGCAGCTTTCTTT.

This sequence joins TRBV5-4 and TRBJ2-3; possibly TRBD2 for D (6 bases). The germline CDR1 and CDR2 sequences are SGHNT and YYREEE (reference sequence). The ends were cut back, 3 bases at V and 0 bases at J, with 8 bases in the middle. The CDR3 has 14 residues. This CDR3 reads CASSWAGSTDTQYF. The CDR3 DNA reads TGTGCCAGCAGCTGGGCGGGGAGCACAGATACGCAGTATTTT.

This clone is deemed medium-sized. This chain connects TRBV27 to TRBJ2-7; perhaps TRBD2 as D (6 bases). V was pared by 4 bases and J by 6 bases, with 10 bases between. Germline V gene lookup returns CDR1 MNHEY and CDR2 SMNVEV (reference sequence). The CDR3 is made up of 12 amino acids. CDR3 amino acids: CASSWRGGEQYF. The CDR3 coding sequence is TGTGCCAGCAGTTGGCGGGGTGGCGAGCAGTACTTC.

The rearrangement joins TRBV6-4 to TRBJ1-1, with 10 bases that match TRBD1. The CDR3 is 14 residues long. Germline assignment: CDR1 MRHNA and CDR2 SNTAGT. V dropped 4 bases and J dropped 6; count of bases not matched to a gene: 5. CDR3 DNA sequence: TGTGCCAGCAGTGTCCACGGACAGGGGGCTGAAGCTTTCTTT. Amino acids: CASSVHGQGAEAFF.

The genes are TRBV19 and TRBJ1-5; perhaps TRBD1 as D (5 bases). The CDR3 loop spans 15 amino acids. V dropped 4 bases and J dropped 6 bases, with 16 bases sitting between them. Germline V gives CDR1 LNHDA, CDR2 SQIVND (reference sequence). This CDR3 reads CASSTLRGPSQPQHF. The CDR3 DNA follows: TGTGCCAGTAGTACCCTAAGGGGTCCAAGTCAGCCCCAGCATTTT.

The gene calls are TRBV7-8 and TRBJ2-7; tentatively, D is TRBD1 (6 bases). The V end was cut by 5 bases, the J end by 6 bases, with 17 bases between. The length of the CDR3 is 14 residues. CDR1 and CDR2 from the germline V gene are SGHVS and FQNEAQ. The CDR3 region has the DNA TGTGCCAGCAGCGCACGACAGGCGGTTGGCGAGCAGTACTTC. Its translation: CASSARQAVGEQYF.

The chain is built from TRBV7-9 and TRBJ2-7, with 9 bases aligning to TRBD1. Germline CDR1 reads SEHNR; CDR2 reads FQNEAQ (reference sequence). This CDR3 region has 13 residues. V was pared by 4 bases and J by 6 bases, with 4 bases of the junction left unmatched. CDR3 in amino acids: CASSWGQGTEQYF. The CDR3 DNA reads as TGTGCCAGCAGCTGGGGACAGGGTACCGAGCAGTACTTC.

The CDR3: CASGGSGASYEQYF. DNA of the CDR3: TGTGCCAGCGGGGGTAGCGGGGCCTCCTACGAGCAGTACTTC. The rearrangement joins TRBV6-6 to TRBJ2-7; 8 bases map to TRBD2. V lost 8 bases to trimming and J lost 0 bases; unmatched junction nucleotides: 6. The CDR3 runs 14 residues. Germline CDR1 and CDR2: MNHNY and SVGAGI (reference sequence).

The J gene is TRBJ2-1, the V gene TRBV5-1; 7 bases line up with TRBD1. Looked up from germline, CDR1 is SGHRS and CDR2 is YFSETQ. After removal of 1 base from V and 6 bases from J, the junction contained 13 bases not matched to a gene. This CDR3 contains 17 residues. Here the CDR3 reads CASSLSFVGQVGNEQFF. The CDR3 DNA reads as TGCGCCAGCAGCTTGTCATTCGTCGGACAGGTTGGCAATGAGCAGTTCTTC.

This chain connects TRBV28 to TRBJ2-7, with TRBD2 matching over 10 bases. V lost 5 bases to trimming and J lost 5 bases; unmatched junction nucleotides: 12. Per the germline V gene, CDR1 is MDHEN and CDR2 is SYDVKM. The CDR3 has 16 residues. The CDR3 sequence: CASSRRGSGRANEQYF. The DNA for the CDR3 is TGTGCCAGCAGTAGGCGAGGGAGCGGGAGGGCCAACGAGCAGTACTTC.

This clone showed up just a few times. The chain has TRBV6-9 and TRBJ2-1; maybe TRBD2 (6 bases). CDR1 is MNHGY and CDR2 is SVAAGI in the germline V gene. V was pared by 10 bases and J by 10 bases, with 11 bases between. This CDR3 comprises 10 residues. CDR3 in amino acids: CATGGGEQFF. The CDR3 DNA reads TGTGCCACCGGGGGTGGGGAGCAGTTCTTC.

CDR3 DNA: TGTGCCAGCAGTTACCAGGGGGGAGGACAGGGTGGCTACACCTTC. This sequence encodes CASSYQGGGQGGYTF. The chain has TRBV6-6 and TRBJ1-2, with 8 bases identical to TRBD1. Germline CDR1 and CDR2: MNHNY and SVGAGI (reference sequence). This CDR3 comprises 15 residues. J lost 7 bases, V lost 2 bases, and 9 bases had no gene match.

This chain connects TRBV21-1 to TRBJ2-1; the listed D gene, TRBD1, was not tested against the DNA. TRBV21-1 is a documented pseudogene. The CDR3 covers 16 residues. The CDR3 is CASKGGGAADYNEQFF. In DNA form, the CDR3 reads TGTGCCAGCAAAGGGGGTGGCGCGGCGGATTACAATGAGCAGTTCTTC.

The CDR3: CASSLEALAGEGTQYF. The CDR3 DNA is TGTGCCAGCAGCTTAGAGGCGCTAGCGGGAGAAGGTACGCAGTATTTT. This rearrangement joins TRBV7-9 to TRBJ2-3; TRBD2 matches at 10 bases. Trimming cost V 1 base and J 8 bases; bases outside gene matches: 9. CDR3 length: 16 amino acids. Per the germline V gene, CDR1 is SEHNR and CDR2 is FQNEAQ (reference sequence).

The chain has TRBV6-5 and TRBJ2-5; D gene uncertain. The CDR3 totals 14 residues. Trimming took 0 bases from V and 2 from J, leaving 7 bases between them. The V gene's germline CDR1 is MNHEY and CDR2 SVGAGI. The CDR3 sequence: CASSYSIPQETQYF. For the CDR3, the DNA is TGTGCCAGCAGTTACTCGATTCCACAAGAGACCCAGTACTTC.

This clone was counted only a few times. V and J are TRBV4-1 and TRBJ2-7; either TRBD1 or TRBD2 may supply D (6 bases each). V dropped 0 bases and J dropped 2 bases, with 20 bases sitting between them. The CDR3 covers 18 residues. The germline V gene has CDR1 MGHRA and CDR2 YSYEKL. The CDR3 here is CASSQEGPRGSGTYEQYF. As DNA, the CDR3 is TGCGCCAGCAGCCAAGAAGGACCCAGGGGTAGCGGAACCTACGAGCAGTACTTC.

The chain uses TRBV10-3 and TRBJ1-5; perhaps TRBD1 as D (6 bases). V was cut by 10 bases and J by 5 bases, with 24 bases left in between. The CDR3 runs to 16 residues. Germline V gene sequence: CDR1 ENHRY, CDR2 SYGVKD. In DNA, the CDR3 is TGTGCCAGCAGAACAGCGGGGGGCCTGGGCGATCAGCCCCAGCATTTT. As protein: CASRTAGGLGDQPQHF.

The chain recombines TRBV6-1 with TRBJ2-2, with 13 bases that match TRBD2. The CDR3 has 18 residues. CDR1 is MNHNS, CDR2 SASEGT, per germline. V was pared by 4 bases and J by 6 bases, with 11 bases of the junction left unmatched. This CDR3 is CASSVRTSGSRQSGELFF. DNA of the CDR3: TGTGCCAGCAGTGTAAGGACTAGCGGGAGTCGCCAATCCGGGGAGCTGTTTTTT.

The rearrangement joins TRBV15 to TRBJ2-3; 10 nucleotides line up with TRBD2. Germline CDR1 and CDR2: LNHNV and YYDKDF (reference sequence). The CDR3 sequence is 17 residues long. Trimming took 4 bases from V and 4 from J; bases not matched to a gene: 11. The CDR3, as DNA: TGTGCCACCAGCAATTGGGTCCTAGCGGGAGAATCAGATACGCAGTATTTT. Protein sequence: CATSNWVLAGESDTQYF.

The chain carries TRBV20-1 and TRBJ1-2, with 7 bases that match TRBD1. J was trimmed by 6 bases and V by 6 bases; bases with no gene match: 4. Germline values: CDR1 DFQATT, CDR2 SNEGSKA (reference sequence). CDR3 size: 11 residues. CDR3 nucleotides: TGCAGTGCCCTGACAGGGAATGGCTACACCTTC. Encoded protein: CSALTGNGYTF.

This chain joins TRBV6-5 and TRBJ2-3; D is possibly TRBD1 or TRBD2 (5 bases each). There are 13 residues in the CDR3. Trimming pared 6 bases from V and 5 bases from J, leaving 12 bases between. CDR1 is MNHEY, CDR2 SVGAGI, per germline. CDR3 region: CASRRSGGDTQYF. The CDR3 bases are TGTGCCAGCAGACGTTCTGGGGGAGATACGCAGTATTTT.